Below are 16 T cell receptor beta chains sequenced from a single sample in a study of PD-L1 blockade in urothelial cancer. Sequenced by immunoSEQ multiplex PCR; TCRdb stores in-frame clones only, minus some. Found here are over 15,000 clones, about nine tenths of them singletons; the top ten hold under 7%. Sequenced here: PBMCs, sampled around atezolizumab (anti-PD-L1) treatment. Receptors were obtained from a man over 45 with urothelial cancer.

The genes are TRBV27 and TRBJ2-1, with 9 positions matching TRBD2. The CDR3 has 14 amino acids. The ends lost 8 bases at V and 10 bases at J; junction bases unmatched: 12. Germline CDR1 and CDR2: MNHEY and SMNVEV (reference sequence). Here the CDR3 reads CASPLGGGAGEQFF. In DNA, the CDR3 is TGTGCCAGCCCACTGGGCGGGGGGGCAGGGGAGCAGTTCTTC.

The V call is TRBV19, the J call TRBJ2-6; 10 bases are a match to TRBD1. The CDR3 extends over 15 amino acids. Germline V CDR1 and CDR2: LNHDA, SQIVND (reference sequence). With V trimmed by 1 base and J by 9 bases, 3 bases remained unmatched. CDR3 in amino acids: CASSIGQGAGNVLTF. The CDR3 DNA follows: TGTGCCAGTAGTATAGGACAGGGGGCGGGCAACGTCCTGACTTTC.

This clone was observed a single time. V usage is TRBV27 and J usage is TRBJ1-4, with 8 bases lining up with TRBD1. The CDR3 length is 13 residues. Losses at the gene ends were 10 bases for V and 7 bases for J; bases not matched to a gene: 8. Germline V gives CDR1 MNHEY, CDR2 SMNVEV (reference sequence). The CDR3 spells CATGTGGAEKLFF. The DNA for the CDR3 is TGTGCCACCGGAACAGGGGGAGCTGAAAAACTGTTTTTT.

This chain links TRBV18 with TRBJ2-5, with 7 bases fitting TRBD2. The CDR3 length is 16 residues. Germline V gives CDR1 KGHSH, CDR2 LQKENI. V shed 2 bases, J shed 1 base, and the junction held 7 bases outside the gene matches. The CDR3 protein is CASSPFGGTLQETQYF. CDR3 nucleotides: TGTGCCAGCTCACCATTCGGGGGGACCCTCCAAGAGACCCAGTACTTC.

This clone showed up just a few times. The chain employs TRBV5-4 and TRBJ1-1; 7 positions agree with TRBD1. The J segment lost 4 bases and the V segment lost 4 bases, leaving 13 bases of the junction unmatched. Germline V gene lookup returns CDR1 SGHNT and CDR2 YYREEE (reference sequence). This CDR3 is built from 16 residues. The CDR3 here is CASSKDRESLGTEAFF. CDR3 bases: TGTGCCAGCAGCAAAGACAGGGAGAGTTTGGGCACTGAAGCTTTCTTT.

The chain recombines TRBV5-6 with TRBJ2-7, with D possibly TRBD2 on 6 matching bases. This CDR3 has 14 residues. The germline CDR1 and CDR2 sequences are SGHDT and YYEEEE. V shed 3 bases and J shed 4 bases, with 14 bases lying between them. The CDR3 DNA sequence: TGTGCCAGCAGCTGGAGGGGAAACTTATACGAGCAGTACTTC. This sequence encodes CASSWRGNLYEQYF.

The V gene is TRBV19, the J gene TRBJ2-5; 8 nucleotides agree with TRBD2. The germline V gene encodes CDR1 LNHDA and CDR2 SQIVND (reference sequence). V shed 2 bases, J shed 5 bases, and the junction held 10 bases outside the gene matches. The CDR3 has 16 residues. The CDR3 is CASSITLADPRETQYF. As DNA, the CDR3 is TGTGCCAGTAGTATAACACTAGCGGACCCGAGGGAGACCCAGTACTTC.

This clone has a single count. This sequence joins TRBV18 and TRBJ2-7, with D tentatively TRBD2 (5 bases). Germline V gene data show CDR1 as KGHSH and CDR2 as LQKENI. The CDR3 spans 13 residues. Trimming removed 6 bases from V and 2 bases from J, with 11 bases in between. The CDR3 nucleotides are TGTGCCAGCTCCCTTGGACTTACCTACGAGCAGTACTTC. This sequence encodes CASSLGLTYEQYF.

CDR3 nucleotide sequence: TGTGCCAGCAGTACCAGAAGTCCCACAAATCTGGAGACCCAGTACTTC. Protein: CASSTRSPTNLETQYF. The chain is built from TRBV27 and TRBJ2-5; D is unresolved. CDR1 is MNHEY and CDR2 is SMNVEV in the germline V gene (reference sequence). Trimming shortened V by 5 bases and J by 5 bases, and 21 bases separated the two germline ends. The CDR3 sequence is 16 residues long.

The genes are TRBV9 and TRBJ2-1; the match to TRBD2 covers 7 bases. Trimming at V came to 4 bases and at J to 9 bases, leaving 10 bases not matched to a gene. CDR3 length: 14 residues. The germline V gene encodes CDR1 SGDLS and CDR2 YYNGEE. The CDR3 nucleotides read TGTGCCAGCAGCCCAAGACTAGCATCTTCTGAGCAGTTCTTC. This encodes CASSPRLASSEQFF.

The chain recombines TRBV25-1 with TRBJ2-4; 11 nucleotides match TRBD2. The V and J ends lost 5 bases and 5 bases, in that order; junction bases with no gene match: 8. The CDR3 contains 16 residues. Germline V gene data show CDR1 as MGHDK and CDR2 as SYGVNS. The CDR3 sequence is CASSKSLAGGENIQYF. The DNA of the CDR3 is TGTGCCAGCAGTAAGTCCCTAGCGGGAGGAGAAAACATTCAGTACTTC.

The V call is TRBV28, the J call TRBJ1-5, with TRBD1 matching 11 bases. With 8 bases clipped from V and 7 bases from J, the junction kept 4 bases outside the gene matches. From germline, CDR1 is MDHEN and CDR2 SYDVKM. CDR3 length equals 13 residues. Here the CDR3 reads CASRTGGRQPQHF. The CDR3 bases are TGTGCCAGCCGGACAGGGGGCAGGCAGCCCCAGCATTTT.

This clone appeared once. The chain has TRBV5-5 and TRBJ2-5, with D hard to call. Looked up from germline, CDR1 is SGHKS and CDR2 is YYEKEE (reference sequence). This CDR3 has 14 amino acids. The V end was cut by 5 bases, the J end by 2 bases, with 13 bases between. In DNA form, the CDR3 reads TGTGCCAGCAGGCTGCAGGTGGCACAAGAGACCCAGTACTTC. Protein sequence: CASRLQVAQETQYF.

V usage is TRBV18 and J usage is TRBJ1-5; the match to TRBD1 covers 7 bases. With V trimmed by 1 base and J by 3 bases, 3 bases remained unmatched. CDR3 length: 15 residues. Germline V gene sequence: CDR1 KGHSH, CDR2 LQKENI. In DNA, the CDR3 is TGTGCCAGCTCACCACGGGGGACAGTCAATCAGCCCCAGCATTTT. This translates into CASSPRGTVNQPQHF.

The gene calls are TRBV6-1 and TRBJ2-2; TRBD2 aligns across 7 bases. The CDR3 contains 15 residues. V was clipped by 1 base and J by 6 bases; unmatched bases: 5. CDR1 and CDR2 from the germline V gene are MNHNS and SASEGT. The chain's CDR3 is CASSEGQGGPGELFF. CDR3 DNA: TGTGCCAGCAGTGAAGGGCAGGGAGGGCCCGGGGAGCTGTTTTTT.

V usage is TRBV30 and J usage is TRBJ2-1; D may be TRBD1 (6 bases). The CDR3 sequence is 15 residues long. Germline loops: CDR1 GTSNPN, CDR2 SVGIG (reference sequence). V was cut by 0 bases and J by 0 bases, with 9 bases left in between. The CDR3 reads CAWSVQGNSYNEQFF. CDR3 coding DNA: TGTGCCTGGAGTGTACAGGGAAACTCCTACAATGAGCAGTTCTTC.